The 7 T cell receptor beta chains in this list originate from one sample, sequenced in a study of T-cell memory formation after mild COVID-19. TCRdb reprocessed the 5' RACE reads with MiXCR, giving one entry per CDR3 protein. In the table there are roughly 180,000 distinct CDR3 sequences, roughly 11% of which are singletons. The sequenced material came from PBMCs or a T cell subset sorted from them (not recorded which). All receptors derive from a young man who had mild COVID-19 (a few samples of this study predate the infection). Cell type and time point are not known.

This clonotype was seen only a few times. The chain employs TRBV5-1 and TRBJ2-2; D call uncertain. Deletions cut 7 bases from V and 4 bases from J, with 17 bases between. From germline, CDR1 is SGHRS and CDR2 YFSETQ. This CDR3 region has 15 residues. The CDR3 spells CASRTGWVGTGELFF. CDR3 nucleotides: TGCGCCAGCCGCACCGGGTGGGTCGGCACCGGGGAGCTGTTTTTT.

The CDR3 protein is CASFDPLGVYTEAFF. CDR3 DNA: TGTGCCAGCTTTGACCCGTTAGGGGTCTACACTGAAGCTTTCTTT. The chain is built from TRBV27 and TRBJ1-1, with a possible D match to TRBD1 (5 bases). Trimming took off 8 bases at V and 3 bases at J, with 19 bases between the two ends. The CDR3 is 15 amino acids. The germline CDR1 and CDR2 sequences are MNHEY and SMNVEV (reference sequence).

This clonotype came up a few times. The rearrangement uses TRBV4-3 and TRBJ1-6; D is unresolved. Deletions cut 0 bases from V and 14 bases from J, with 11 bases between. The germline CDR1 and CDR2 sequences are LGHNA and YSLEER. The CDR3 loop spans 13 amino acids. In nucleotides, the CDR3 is TGCGCCAGCAGCCAAGAAGGGCGCGAGACCCTCCACTTT. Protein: CASSQEGRETLHF.

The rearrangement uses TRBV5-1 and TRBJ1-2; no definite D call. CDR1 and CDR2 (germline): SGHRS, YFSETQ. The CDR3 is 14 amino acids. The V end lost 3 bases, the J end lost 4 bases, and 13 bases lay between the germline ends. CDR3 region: CASSSAGEPYGYTF. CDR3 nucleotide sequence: TGCGCCAGCAGCTCCGCAGGCGAACCCTATGGCTACACCTTC.

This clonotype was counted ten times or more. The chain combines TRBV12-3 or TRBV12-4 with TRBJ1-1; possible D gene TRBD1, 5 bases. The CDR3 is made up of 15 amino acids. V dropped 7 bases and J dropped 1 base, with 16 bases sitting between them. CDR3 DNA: TGTGCCAGCAAGCGTTCAGGGAGAGGGAACACTGAAGCTTTCTTT. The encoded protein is CASKRSGRGNTEAFF.

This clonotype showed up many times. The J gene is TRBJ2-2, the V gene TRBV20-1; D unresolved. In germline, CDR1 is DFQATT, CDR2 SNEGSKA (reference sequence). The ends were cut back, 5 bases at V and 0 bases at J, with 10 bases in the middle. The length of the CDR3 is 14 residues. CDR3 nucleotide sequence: TGCAGTGCTTGGGAACAGACGAACACCGGGGAGCTGTTTTTT. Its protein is CSAWEQTNTGELFF.

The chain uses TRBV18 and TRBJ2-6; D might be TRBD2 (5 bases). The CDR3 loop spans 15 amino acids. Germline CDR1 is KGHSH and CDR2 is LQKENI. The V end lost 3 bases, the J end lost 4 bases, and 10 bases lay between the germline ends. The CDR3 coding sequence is TGTGCCAGCTCACCCGAGGGATCGGGGGCCAACGTCCTGACTTTC. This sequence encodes CASSPEGSGANVLTF.